This passage covers 27 T cell receptor beta chains from one sample sequenced in a study of shared clonotypes between healthy human individuals. Terminally differentiated effector memory CD45RA+ cells were excluded from the naive CD8 cells, which were CD45RO-negative and positively selected for CCR7. Sequencing used immunoSEQ multiplex PCR; TCRdb keeps in-frame clones, though not all of them. The sample yields a few million clones, 80% to 95% seen once. The specimen sequenced was naive CD8+ T cells from PBMCs. The receptors were gathered from a young man in good health. Some clones in this sample may be carry-over from other donors' samples.

This clone was seen once. The chain joins TRBV10-1 to TRBJ2-7; TRBD1 agrees at 11 bases. The trim removed 8 bases at V and 6 bases at J, leaving 9 bases unmatched. Per the germline V gene, CDR1 is WNHNN and CDR2 is SYGVQD (reference sequence). CDR3 length: 14 residues. The CDR3 DNA reads TGCGCCAGCGAAACCGGGACAGGGGGATCCGAGCAGTACTTC. Its translation is CASETGTGGSEQYF.

As for this clone: The same CDR3 can be traced to other DNA sequences in this sample. V usage is TRBV27 and J usage is TRBJ1-5; D might be TRBD1 (5 bases). With 2 bases removed from V and 0 bases from J, the gap between germline ends came to 5 bases. Germline loops: CDR1 MNHEY, CDR2 SMNVEV (reference sequence). This CDR3 comprises 14 residues. The CDR3 DNA is TGTGCCAGCAGTTTACAGGGTAGCAATCAGCCCCAGCATTTT. Translating it yields CASSLQGSNQPQHF.

CDR3 amino acids: CAIGQGTDTQYF. The CDR3 DNA sequence: TGTGCCATTGGACAGGGCACAGATACGCAGTATTTT. The rearrangement links TRBV7-9 to TRBJ2-3, with 7 bases lining up with TRBD1. Germline CDR1 reads SEHNR; CDR2 reads FQNEAQ (reference sequence). The CDR3 contains 12 residues. Trimming removed 10 bases from V and 1 base from J; junction bases left unmatched: 2.

CDR3 sequence reads: CATPPQGSYEQYF. The CDR3 DNA follows: TGTGCCACCCCCCCCCAGGGCTCCTACGAGCAGTACTTC. The chain joins TRBV19 to TRBJ2-7; tentative D call: TRBD1 (5 bases). The CDR3 sequence is 13 residues long. Trimming stripped 10 bases from V and 0 bases from J, with 13 bases between. The germline CDR1 and CDR2 sequences are LNHDA and SQIVND (reference sequence).

The CDR3 region is CASSLGGRTSTDTQYF. The CDR3 region has the DNA TGTGCCAGCAGCTTAGGTGGCAGAACTAGCACAGATACGCAGTATTTT. J is TRBJ2-3 and V is TRBV7-7; the D is unclear. The V and J ends lost 1 base and 0 bases respectively, with 11 bases between them. Germline V CDR1 and CDR2: SSHAT, FNYEAQ (reference sequence). There are 16 residues in the CDR3.

V and J are TRBV28 and TRBJ2-1; 7 bases match TRBD2. Germline-derived CDR1 and CDR2 are MDHEN and SYDVKM. The V and J ends lost 4 bases and 2 bases, in that order; junction bases with no gene match: 11. There are 17 residues in the CDR3. CDR3 amino acids: CASSSVSEGRAYNEQFF. The CDR3 nucleotides are TGTGCCAGCAGTTCAGTATCCGAGGGGAGGGCCTACAATGAGCAGTTCTTC.

This clone has only one observation. The rearrangement links TRBV4-3 to TRBJ2-5; the D gene is possibly TRBD1 (5 bases). Germline loops: CDR1 LGHNA, CDR2 YSLEER. V lost 0 bases and J lost 2, with 10 bases in between. This CDR3 contains 15 residues. CDR3 coding DNA: TGCGCCAGCAGCCAAGATGGGGCAGCACAAGAGACCCAGTACTTC. Its translation is CASSQDGAAQETQYF.

The V gene is TRBV27, the J gene TRBJ2-3; no clear D. The germline V and J ends were trimmed by 3 bases and 4 bases, with 8 bases remaining between them. The germline gives CDR1 MNHEY, CDR2 SMNVEV (reference sequence). The CDR3 loop spans 13 amino acids. CDR3 DNA sequence: TGTGCCAGCAGTTTGGTGGGTCCAGATACGCAGTATTTT. Translation gives CASSLVGPDTQYF.

V gene TRBV27 combines with J gene TRBJ2-1; 11 bases match TRBD2. Germline CDR1 reads MNHEY; CDR2 reads SMNVEV (reference sequence). The trim removed 7 bases at V and 4 bases at J, leaving 12 bases unmatched. This CDR3 has 17 amino acids. CDR3 in DNA: TGTGCCAGCACCCCTGGGGTAGCGGGAGGGAATTACAATGAGCAGTTCTTC. Translating gives CASTPGVAGGNYNEQFF.

The chain has TRBV4-1 and TRBJ1-1; weak D call: TRBD1 (5 bases). V lost 1 base and J 4 bases, leaving 13 bases between the germline ends. The length of the CDR3 is 15 residues. The V gene's germline CDR1 is MGHRA and CDR2 YSYEKL. The CDR3 DNA sequence: TGCGCCAGCAGCCAAGTGGGGGGAAGGAGCACTGAAGCTTTCTTT. It codes for CASSQVGGRSTEAFF.

In the case of this clone: This sequence may be a read error, since a much larger clone differs from it by one base. This same CDR3 is encoded by further DNA sequences in the sample. V usage is TRBV5-6 and J usage is TRBJ2-2, with D unclear. The germline V gene has CDR1 SGHDT and CDR2 YYEEEE. The V end was cut by 4 bases, the J end by 1 base, with 2 bases between. The CDR3 covers 12 residues. CDR3 coding DNA: TGTGCCAGCAGCCAGAACACCGGGGAGCTGTTTTTT. It translates to CASSQNTGELFF.

The chain joins TRBV18 to TRBJ2-7, with TRBD1 matching 7 bases. J lost 3 bases, V lost 3 bases, and 8 bases had no gene match. Germline V gives CDR1 KGHSH, CDR2 LQKENI. This CDR3 region has 15 residues. DNA for the CDR3: TGTGCCAGCTCACCCCTCGGGGCAGGGGGCTACGAGCAGTACTTC. Its translation: CASSPLGAGGYEQYF.

This chain links TRBV5-6 with TRBJ2-1; tentative D call: TRBD2 (6 bases). V was pared by 3 bases and J by 7 bases, with 20 bases between. The CDR3 is 16 residues long. Germline CDR1 SGHDT, CDR2 YYEEEE. CDR3 nucleotides: TGTGCCAGCAGCTGGGGCGGAGGGAGGAAAGTTAATGAGCAGTTCTTC. It is translated as CASSWGGGRKVNEQFF.

The chain has TRBV7-9 and TRBJ2-5; D gene unclear. The CDR3 has 13 amino acids. Germline V gene data show CDR1 as SEHNR and CDR2 as FQNEAQ (reference sequence). V was clipped by 1 base and J by 5 bases, with 8 bases between them. The CDR3 DNA follows: TGTGCCAGCAGCTTAGGGAGTGTGGAGACCCAGTACTTC. Its translation: CASSLGSVETQYF.

J is TRBJ2-7 and V is TRBV9; 7 positions agree with TRBD1. J was trimmed by 3 bases and V by 2 bases; bases with no gene match: 5. The CDR3 length is 14 residues. CDR1 SGDLS and CDR2 YYNGEE come from the germline V gene. DNA of the CDR3: TGTGCCAGCAGCGTCACAGGGGCTAACTACGAGCAGTACTTC. This gives the protein CASSVTGANYEQYF.

The CDR3 DNA is TGTGCCAGCACCCTGTCCTGGGGTTCACCCCTCCACTTT. It encodes CASTLSWGSPLHF. The chain employs TRBV28 and TRBJ1-6; no firm D call. The CDR3 extends over 13 amino acids. Germline V gives CDR1 MDHEN, CDR2 SYDVKM. With 7 bases removed from V and 9 bases from J, the gap between germline ends came to 13 bases.

The chain employs TRBV5-6 and TRBJ1-5, with a tentative D call TRBD1 (5 bases). Between the trimmed V and J ends, which lost 4 bases and 3 bases, there was a span of 11 bases. The length of the CDR3 is 14 residues. Per the germline V gene, CDR1 is SGHDT and CDR2 is YYEEEE. CDR3 amino acids: CASSEMGPNQPQHF. CDR3 DNA: TGTGCCAGCAGCGAGATGGGGCCCAATCAGCCCCAGCATTTT. The full variable domain, with the rest looked up from reference TRBV5-6 and TRBJ1-5, is DAGVTQSPTHLIKTRGQQVTLRCSPKSGHDTVSWYQQALGQGPQFIFQYYEEEERQRGNFPDRFSGHQFPNYSSELNVNALLLGDSALYLCASSEMGPNQPQHFGDGTRLSIL.

The V gene is TRBV27, the J gene TRBJ1-5, with TRBD1 identical over 7 bases. The CDR3 has 14 amino acids. Germline V CDR1 and CDR2: MNHEY, SMNVEV (reference sequence). Trimming at V came to 8 bases and at J to 7 bases, leaving 11 bases not matched to a gene. The CDR3 DNA reads as TGTGCCAGCGGAGAACAGGGGATAGGACAGCCCCAGCATTTT. Residues: CASGEQGIGQPQHF.

The chain joins TRBV29-1 to TRBJ1-2; the D is unclear. The V end lost 4 bases, the J end lost 4 bases, and 13 bases lay between the germline ends. This CDR3 comprises 13 residues. CDR1 and CDR2 (germline): SQVTM, ANQGSEA. Here the CDR3 DNA reads TGCAGCGTTGTATGGACTGCCATCTATGGCTACACCTTC. Its protein is CSVVWTAIYGYTF.

The chain links TRBV29-1 to TRBJ2-7; 10 bases map to TRBD2. The CDR3 extends over 14 amino acids. Germline CDR1 and CDR2: SQVTM and ANQGSEA. J gave up 5 bases and V 6 bases, and 10 bases lay outside the gene matches. In nucleotides, the CDR3 is TGCAGCGTCGGTAGCGGGAGGTACAGCGACGAGCAGTACTTC. Residues: CSVGSGRYSDEQYF.

The V call is TRBV7-9, the J call TRBJ2-1; 7 bases align to TRBD2. The CDR3 extends over 15 amino acids. Germline CDR1 SEHNR, CDR2 FQNEAQ (reference sequence). V dropped 5 bases and J dropped 7; count of bases not matched to a gene: 11. The CDR3 loop is CASSEILALENEQFF. For the CDR3, the DNA is TGTGCCAGCAGCGAGATACTAGCGCTCGAGAATGAGCAGTTCTTC.

The rearrangement joins TRBV11-1 to TRBJ2-1; 9 nucleotides match TRBD2. After removal of 2 bases from V and 5 bases from J, the junction contained 7 bases not matched to a gene. The CDR3 has 16 residues. Germline CDR1 reads SGHAT; CDR2 reads FQDESV (reference sequence). DNA of the CDR3: TGTGCCAGCAGCTTACTATTAGCGGGAGAAAACAATGAGCAGTTCTTC. It is translated as CASSLLLAGENNEQFF.

This chain connects TRBV28 to TRBJ1-5; D may be TRBD1 (5 bases). V shed 5 bases and J shed 9 bases, with 14 bases lying between them. The CDR3 is 13 amino acids. Germline loops: CDR1 MDHEN, CDR2 SYDVKM. In DNA, the CDR3 is TGTGCCAGCAGTCGGGGGAAGCAGGGGCCCCAGCATTTT. This gives the protein CASSRGKQGPQHF. The full variable domain, with the rest looked up from reference TRBV28 and TRBJ1-5, is DVKVTQSSRYLVKRTGEKVFLECVQDMDHENMFWYRQDPGLGLRLIYFSYDVKMKEKGDIPEGYSVSREKKERFSLILESASTNQTSMYLCASSRGKQGPQHFGDGTRLSIL.

The chain links TRBV29-1 to TRBJ2-1, with TRBD2 identical over 12 bases. CDR1 and CDR2 from the germline V gene are SQVTM and ANQGSEA. The CDR3 sequence is 13 residues long. V trimming: 7 bases; J trimming: 4 bases; junction bases outside the gene matches: 2. CDR3: CSGTSGAYNEQFF. DNA for the CDR3: TGCAGCGGGACTAGCGGGGCTTACAATGAGCAGTTCTTC.

The table lists this clone with a count of one. This chain connects TRBV12-5 to TRBJ2-2; D gene uncertain. The CDR3 extends over 14 amino acids. V was clipped by 6 bases and J by 4 bases, with 12 bases between them. From germline, CDR1 is LGHNT and CDR2 FRNRAP. The CDR3 region is CASGPEDITGELFF. CDR3 nucleotides: TGTGCTAGTGGCCCCGAAGACATCACCGGGGAGCTGTTTTTT.

V gene TRBV5-5 combines with J gene TRBJ2-1; D gene unclear. This CDR3 is built from 13 residues. Trimming left V 1 base short and J 8 bases short, with 10 bases between. Germline lookup yields CDR1 SGHKS and CDR2 YYEKEE (reference sequence). CDR3 sequence (DNA): TGTGCCAGCAGCTTGAGAGAGTTCGATGAGCAGTTCTTC. Amino acid sequence: CASSLREFDEQFF.

J is TRBJ2-5 and V is TRBV11-2; D may match TRBD1 or TRBD2 (5 bases each). V was pared by 5 bases and J by 5 bases, with 15 bases between. Per germline, CDR1 SGHAT and CDR2 FQNNGV. This CDR3 contains 14 residues. As DNA, the CDR3 is TGTGCCAGCAGCCCCTCGGGGCACGGGGAGACCCAGTACTTC. Protein product: CASSPSGHGETQYF. The variable domain in full, completed from reference TRBV11-2 and TRBJ2-5, reads EAGVAQSPRYKIIEKRQSVAFWCNPISGHATLYWYQQILGQGPKLLIQFQNNGVVDDSQLPKDRFSAERLKGVDSTLKIQPAKLEDSAVYLCASSPSGHGETQYFGPGTRLLVL.